This T cell receptor beta chain was retrieved from a study of blood T cell repertoires in COVID-19. Study details: PBMCs, B-cell-depleted T cells, or T cells were the source of the cDNA or gDNA that made up the material.

Trimming took 2 bases from V and 12 from J, leaving 18 bases between them. Germline CDR1 SGDLS, CDR2 YYNGEE. The CDR3 length is 14 residues. Participant-given clinical history determined each cohort assignment. Symptom resolution, clearance, or two negative PCRs marked the recovered donors of Cohort 3. Methods used by the authors: Amplification from reference gene primers served as the basis for estimated nucleated cell counts. Sequencing used immunoSEQ multiplex PCR; TCRdb keeps in-frame clones, though not all of them. The DNA gave D and trimming, while V, J and clone size come from that table. The sample includes approximately 230,000 clones, just under 85% of them seen just once.

The chain joins TRBV9 to TRBJ1-3; no firm D call. This receptor was identified in a man in his forties who had recovered from COVID-19. Sequencing input: PBMCs or T cells enriched from blood (not recorded which). CDR3 bases: TGTGCCAGCAGCGTGAGACACTCAGCAGAAAACATATATTTT. Residues: CASSVRHSAENIYF.